This passage covers 7 T cell receptor beta chains from one sample sequenced in a study of blood T cell repertoires in COVID-19 (dated by TCRdb to the early 2020s). Receptor libraries were prepared by the immunoSEQ multiplex PCR assay. This is the immuneACCESS table as TCRdb keeps it, with only in-frame sequences that have V and J called. A part of the clones is gone; compared with another copy, unresolved V genes explain less than half, and the rest is unexplained. This sample holds approximately 210,000 clones; roughly 80% were observed only once. Nearly 20% of the sample comes from the top ten. Sequenced material: peripheral blood. The receptors shown here come from a man younger than 40 with active or convalescent COVID-19.

This clone was observed a single time. This chain connects TRBV28 to TRBJ2-2, with 8 positions matching TRBD2. This CDR3 is built from 16 residues. Germline V lookup: CDR1 MDHEN, CDR2 SYDVKM. Trimming removed 7 bases from V and 7 bases from J; junction bases left unmatched: 14. The CDR3 is CASTLLPGGPGGELFF. The CDR3, as DNA: TGTGCCAGCACCCTCCTCCCGGGGGGGCCTGGCGGGGAGCTGTTTTTT.

The rearrangement uses TRBV9 and TRBJ1-2; 7 positions agree with TRBD1. This CDR3 contains 14 residues. The germline V gene encodes CDR1 SGDLS and CDR2 YYNGEE. The ends lost 3 bases at V and 5 bases at J; junction bases unmatched: 7. The CDR3 DNA follows: TGTGCCAGCAGCGGGTGGACAGGAAAATATGGCTACACCTTC. Encoded protein: CASSGWTGKYGYTF.

CDR3 bases: TGTGCCAGCAGCCCGGGGGGAGCGGGTCCACAAGAGACCCAGTACTTC. Its protein product is CASSPGGAGPQETQYF. The chain couples TRBV5-4 to TRBJ2-5, with 7 bases fitting TRBD2. CDR3 size: 16 residues. CDR1 and CDR2 (germline): SGHNT, YYREEE (reference sequence). Trimming at V came to 4 bases and at J to 2 bases, leaving 11 bases not matched to a gene.

The V gene is TRBV9, the J gene TRBJ1-2; the D gene is possibly TRBD1 (5 bases). In germline, CDR1 is SGDLS, CDR2 YYNGEE. The V end was cut by 0 bases, the J end by 2 bases, with 14 bases between. The CDR3 consists of 16 residues. In DNA form, the CDR3 reads TGTGCCAGCAGCGTAGGTCCGCGGGACGGGAACTATGGCTACACCTTC. Its translation is CASSVGPRDGNYGYTF.

V and J are TRBV6-5 and TRBJ2-1; 9 bases line up with TRBD1. Trimming cost V 2 bases and J 8 bases; bases outside gene matches: 7. Germline CDR1 and CDR2: MNHEY and SVGAGI. CDR3 length: 15 residues. The CDR3 is CASSYPGQGRDEQFF. In DNA, the CDR3 is TGTGCCAGCAGTTACCCGGGACAGGGTAGGGATGAGCAGTTCTTC.

This clone was picked up a small number of times. The chain couples TRBV7-9 to TRBJ1-1; D not certain. V gave up 3 bases and J gave up 1 base, with 9 bases separating them. Germline V lookup: CDR1 SEHNR, CDR2 FQNEAQ (reference sequence). The CDR3 has 14 residues. The CDR3 region has the DNA TGTGCCAGCAGCTTGCGGGGTACGAACACTGAAGCTTTCTTT. Translated, it gives CASSLRGTNTEAFF. The variable domain in full, completed from reference TRBV7-9 and TRBJ1-1, reads DTGVSQNPRHKITKRGQNVTFRCDPISEHNRLYWYRQTLGQGPEFLTYFQNEAQLEKSRLLSDRFSAERPKGSFSTLEIQRTEQGDSAMYLCASSLRGTNTEAFFGQGTRLTVV.

The genes are TRBV24-1 and TRBJ2-2, with 7 bases aligning to TRBD2. CDR1 KGHDR and CDR2 SFDVKD come from the germline V gene. V dropped 5 bases and J dropped 5; count of bases not matched to a gene: 10. This CDR3 comprises 16 residues. Here the CDR3 reads CATSGGGTPGTGELFF. In nucleotides, the CDR3 is TGTGCCACCAGTGGGGGGGGGACCCCCGGAACCGGGGAGCTGTTTTTT.